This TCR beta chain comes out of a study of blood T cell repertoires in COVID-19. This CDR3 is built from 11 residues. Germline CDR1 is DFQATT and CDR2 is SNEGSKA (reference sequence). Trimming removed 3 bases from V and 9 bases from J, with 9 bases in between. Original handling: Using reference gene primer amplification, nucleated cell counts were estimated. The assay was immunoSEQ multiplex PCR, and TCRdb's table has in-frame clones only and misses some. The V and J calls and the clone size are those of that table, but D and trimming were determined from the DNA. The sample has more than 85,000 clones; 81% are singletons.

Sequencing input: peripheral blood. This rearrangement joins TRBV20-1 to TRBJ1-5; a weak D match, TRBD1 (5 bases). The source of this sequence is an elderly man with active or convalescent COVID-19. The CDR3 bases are TGCAGTGCTAGGGGGCAGAGGCCCCAGCATTTT. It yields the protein CSARGQRPQHF.